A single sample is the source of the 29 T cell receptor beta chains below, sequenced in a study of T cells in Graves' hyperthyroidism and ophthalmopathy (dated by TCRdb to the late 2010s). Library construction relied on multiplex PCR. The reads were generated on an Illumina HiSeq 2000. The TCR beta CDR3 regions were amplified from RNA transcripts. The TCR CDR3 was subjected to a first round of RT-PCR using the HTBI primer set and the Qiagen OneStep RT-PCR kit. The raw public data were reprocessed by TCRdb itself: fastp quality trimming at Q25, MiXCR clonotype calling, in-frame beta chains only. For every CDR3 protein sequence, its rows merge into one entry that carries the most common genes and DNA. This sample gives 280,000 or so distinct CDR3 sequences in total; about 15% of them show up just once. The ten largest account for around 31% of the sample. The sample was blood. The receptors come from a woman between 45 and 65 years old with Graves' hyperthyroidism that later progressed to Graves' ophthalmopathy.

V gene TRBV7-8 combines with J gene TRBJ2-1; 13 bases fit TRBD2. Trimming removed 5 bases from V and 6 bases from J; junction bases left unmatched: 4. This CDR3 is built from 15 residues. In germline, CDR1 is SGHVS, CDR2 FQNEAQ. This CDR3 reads CASSALAGGINEQFF. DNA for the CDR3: TGTGCCAGCAGCGCACTAGCGGGAGGGATCAATGAGCAGTTCTTC.

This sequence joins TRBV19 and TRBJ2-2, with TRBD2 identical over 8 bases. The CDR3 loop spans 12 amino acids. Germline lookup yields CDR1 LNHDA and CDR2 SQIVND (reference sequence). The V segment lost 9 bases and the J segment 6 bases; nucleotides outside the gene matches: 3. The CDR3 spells CASLRGAGELFF. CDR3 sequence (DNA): TGTGCCAGCCTGCGGGGGGCCGGGGAGCTGTTTTTT. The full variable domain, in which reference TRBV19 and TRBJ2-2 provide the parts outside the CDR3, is DGGITQSPKYLFRKEGQNVTLSCEQNLNHDAMYWYRQDPGQGLRLIYYSQIVNDFQKGDIAEGYSVSREKKESFPLTVTSAQKNPTAFYLCASLRGAGELFFGEGSRLTVL.

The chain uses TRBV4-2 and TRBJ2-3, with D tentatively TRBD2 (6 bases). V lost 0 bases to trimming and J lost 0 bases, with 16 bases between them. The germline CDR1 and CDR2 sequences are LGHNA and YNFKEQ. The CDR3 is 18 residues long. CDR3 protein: CASSQDRPTSQSTDTQYF. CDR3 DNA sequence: TGTGCCAGCAGCCAAGACCGCCCGACTAGTCAAAGCACAGATACGCAGTATTTT.

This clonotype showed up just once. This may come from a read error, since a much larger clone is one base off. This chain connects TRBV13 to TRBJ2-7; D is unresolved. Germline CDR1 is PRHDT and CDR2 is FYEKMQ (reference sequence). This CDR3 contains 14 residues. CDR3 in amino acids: CTSSLGLIPYEQYF. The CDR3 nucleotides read TGTACCAGCAGCTTGGGGTTAATCCCCTACGAGCAGTACTTC.

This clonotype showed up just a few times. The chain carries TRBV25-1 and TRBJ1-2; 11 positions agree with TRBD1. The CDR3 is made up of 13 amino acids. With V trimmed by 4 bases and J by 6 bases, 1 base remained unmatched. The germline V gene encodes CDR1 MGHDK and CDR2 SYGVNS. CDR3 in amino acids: CASSGTGGHGYTF. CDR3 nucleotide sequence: TGTGCCAGCAGTGGGACAGGGGGCCATGGCTACACCTTC.

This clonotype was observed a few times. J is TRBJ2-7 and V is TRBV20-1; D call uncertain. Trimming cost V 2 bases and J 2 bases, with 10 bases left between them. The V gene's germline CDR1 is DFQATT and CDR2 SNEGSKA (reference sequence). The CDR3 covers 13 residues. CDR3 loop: CSARISATYEQYF. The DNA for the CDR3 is TGCAGTGCTAGAATTTCAGCAACCTACGAGCAGTACTTC.

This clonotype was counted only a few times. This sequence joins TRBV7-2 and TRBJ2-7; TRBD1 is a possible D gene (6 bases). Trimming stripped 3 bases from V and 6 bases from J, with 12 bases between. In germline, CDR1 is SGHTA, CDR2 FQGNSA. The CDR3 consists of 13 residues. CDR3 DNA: TGTGCCAGCAGCTTTGACCAGGGGTTCGAGCAGTACTTC. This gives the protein CASSFDQGFEQYF.

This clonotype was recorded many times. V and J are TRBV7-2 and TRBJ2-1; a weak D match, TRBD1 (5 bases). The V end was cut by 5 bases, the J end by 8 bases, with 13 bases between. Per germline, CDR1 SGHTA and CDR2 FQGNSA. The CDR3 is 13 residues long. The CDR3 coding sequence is TGTGCCAGCAGCGGTCAACAGGCTGATGAGCAGTTCTTC. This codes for CASSGQQADEQFF.

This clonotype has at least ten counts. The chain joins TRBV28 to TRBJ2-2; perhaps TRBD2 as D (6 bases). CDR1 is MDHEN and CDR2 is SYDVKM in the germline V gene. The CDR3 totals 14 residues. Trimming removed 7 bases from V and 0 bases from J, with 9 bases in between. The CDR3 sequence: CASMEGSNTGELFF. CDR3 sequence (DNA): TGTGCCAGCATGGAGGGTTCGAACACCGGGGAGCTGTTTTTT. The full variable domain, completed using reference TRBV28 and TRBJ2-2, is DVKVTQSSRYLVKRTGEKVFLECVQDMDHENMFWYRQDPGLGLRLIYFSYDVKMKEKGDIPEGYSVSREKKERFSLILESASTNQTSMYLCASMEGSNTGELFFGEGSRLTVL.

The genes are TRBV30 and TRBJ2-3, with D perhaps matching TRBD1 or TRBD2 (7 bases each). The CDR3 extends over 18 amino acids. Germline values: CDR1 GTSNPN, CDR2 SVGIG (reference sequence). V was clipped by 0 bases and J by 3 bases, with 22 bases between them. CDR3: CAWSVSIRGGGWTDTQYF. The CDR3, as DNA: TGTGCCTGGAGTGTATCGATTCGGGGAGGGGGCTGGACAGATACGCAGTATTTT. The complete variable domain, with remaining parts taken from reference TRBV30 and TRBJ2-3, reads SQTIHQWPATLVQPVGSPLSLECTVEGTSNPNLYWYRQAAGRGLQLLFYSVGIGQISSEVPQNLSASRPQDRQFILSSKKLLLSDSGFYLCAWSVSIRGGGWTDTQYFGPGTRLTVL.

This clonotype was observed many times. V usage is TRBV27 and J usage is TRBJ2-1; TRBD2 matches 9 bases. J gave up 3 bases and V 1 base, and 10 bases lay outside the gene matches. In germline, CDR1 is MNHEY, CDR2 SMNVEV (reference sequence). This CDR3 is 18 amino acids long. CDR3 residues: CASSLWSPAGGVYNEQFF. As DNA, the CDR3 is TGTGCCAGCAGTTTATGGTCCCCGGCGGGAGGGGTCTACAATGAGCAGTTCTTC.

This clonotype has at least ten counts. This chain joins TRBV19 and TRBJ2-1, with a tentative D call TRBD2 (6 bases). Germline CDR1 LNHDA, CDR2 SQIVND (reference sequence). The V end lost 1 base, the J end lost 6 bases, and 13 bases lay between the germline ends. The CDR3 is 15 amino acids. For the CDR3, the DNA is TGTGCCAGTAGTATAGCCACGGGACTTTTCAATGAGCAGTTCTTC. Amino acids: CASSIATGLFNEQFF.

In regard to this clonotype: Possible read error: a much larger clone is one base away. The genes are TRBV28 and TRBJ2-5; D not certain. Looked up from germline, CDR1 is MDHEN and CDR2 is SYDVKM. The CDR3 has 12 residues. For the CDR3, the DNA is TGTGCCAGCAACAGTGTCGGCGAGACCCAGTGCTTC. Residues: CASNSVGETQCF.

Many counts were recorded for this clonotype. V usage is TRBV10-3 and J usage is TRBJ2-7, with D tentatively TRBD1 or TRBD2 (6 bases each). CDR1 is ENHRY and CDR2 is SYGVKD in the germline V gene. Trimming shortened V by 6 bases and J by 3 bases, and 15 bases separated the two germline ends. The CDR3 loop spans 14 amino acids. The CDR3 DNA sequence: TGTGCCATCAGCGGGAGAGGGGGGAACTACGAGCAGTACTTC. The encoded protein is CAISGRGGNYEQYF.

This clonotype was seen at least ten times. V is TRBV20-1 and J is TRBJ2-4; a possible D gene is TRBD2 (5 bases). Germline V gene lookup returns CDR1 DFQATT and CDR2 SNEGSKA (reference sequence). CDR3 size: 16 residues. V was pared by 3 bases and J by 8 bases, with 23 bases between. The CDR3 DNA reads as TGCAGTGCTAGGGGTTCGGACTTGTGGGCGTGGGACATTCAGTACTTC. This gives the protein CSARGSDLWAWDIQYF.

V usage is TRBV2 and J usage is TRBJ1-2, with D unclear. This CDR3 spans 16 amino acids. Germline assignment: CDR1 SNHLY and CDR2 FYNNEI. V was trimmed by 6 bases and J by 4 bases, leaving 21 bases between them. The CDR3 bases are TGTGCCAGCAGCCAAGCCTACGGCCGGGGAAGCTATGGCTACACCTTC. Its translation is CASSQAYGRGSYGYTF.

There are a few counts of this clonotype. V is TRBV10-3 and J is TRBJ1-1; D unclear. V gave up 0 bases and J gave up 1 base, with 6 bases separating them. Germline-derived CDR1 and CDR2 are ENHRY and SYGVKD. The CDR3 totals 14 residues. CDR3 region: CAISESIRNTEAFF. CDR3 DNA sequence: TGTGCCATCAGTGAGTCGATACGGAACACTGAAGCTTTCTTT.

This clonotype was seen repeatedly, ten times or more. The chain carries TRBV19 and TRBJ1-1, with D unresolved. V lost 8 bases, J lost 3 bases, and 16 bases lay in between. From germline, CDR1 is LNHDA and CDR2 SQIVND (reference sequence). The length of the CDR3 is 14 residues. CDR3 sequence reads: CASCLLGRHTEAFF. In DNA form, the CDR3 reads TGTGCCAGTTGCCTTCTCGGGAGACACACTGAAGCTTTCTTT.

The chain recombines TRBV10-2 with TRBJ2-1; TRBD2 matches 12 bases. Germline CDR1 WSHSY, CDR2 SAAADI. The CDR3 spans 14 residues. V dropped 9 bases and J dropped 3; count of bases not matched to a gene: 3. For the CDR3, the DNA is TGCGCCAGTCAGACTAGCGGGAGCTACAATGAGCAGTTCTTC. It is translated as CASQTSGSYNEQFF.

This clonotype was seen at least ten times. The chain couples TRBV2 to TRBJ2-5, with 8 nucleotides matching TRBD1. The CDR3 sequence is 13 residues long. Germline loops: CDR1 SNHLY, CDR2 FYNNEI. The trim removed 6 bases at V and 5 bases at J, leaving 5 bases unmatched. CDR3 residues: CASSQGAPETQYF. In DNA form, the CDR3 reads TGTGCCAGCAGCCAGGGGGCGCCTGAGACCCAGTACTTC.

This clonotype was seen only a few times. The CDR3 coding sequence is TGTGCCAGCAGCTTGGGGACAGTTTTGGGAACTGAAGCTTTCTTT. Translating it yields CASSLGTVLGTEAFF. The chain links TRBV5-5 to TRBJ1-1, with TRBD1 as a possible D gene (6 bases). Germline V gives CDR1 SGHKS, CDR2 YYEKEE (reference sequence). V was cut by 0 bases and J by 5 bases, with 14 bases left in between. The CDR3 consists of 15 residues.

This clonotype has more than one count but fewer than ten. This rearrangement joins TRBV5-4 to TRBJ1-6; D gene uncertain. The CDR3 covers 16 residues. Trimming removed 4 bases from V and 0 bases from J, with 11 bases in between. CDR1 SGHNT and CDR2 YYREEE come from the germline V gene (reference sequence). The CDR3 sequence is CASSAAGISYNSPLHF. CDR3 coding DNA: TGTGCCAGCAGCGCCGCGGGGATCTCCTATAATTCACCCCTCCACTTT.

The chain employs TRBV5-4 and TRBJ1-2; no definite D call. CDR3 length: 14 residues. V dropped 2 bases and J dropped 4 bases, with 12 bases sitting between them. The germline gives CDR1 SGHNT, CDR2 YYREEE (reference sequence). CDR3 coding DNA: TGTGCCAGCAGCTTTCCAGGCCCTCCCTATGGCTACACCTTC. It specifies CASSFPGPPYGYTF.

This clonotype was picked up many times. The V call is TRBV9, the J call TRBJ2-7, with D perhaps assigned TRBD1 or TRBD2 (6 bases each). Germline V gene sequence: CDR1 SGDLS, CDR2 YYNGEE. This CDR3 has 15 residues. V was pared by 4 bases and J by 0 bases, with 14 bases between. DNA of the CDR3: TGTGCCAGCAGCCCCGGAGGGGACAACTCCTACGAGCAGTACTTC. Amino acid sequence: CASSPGGDNSYEQYF.

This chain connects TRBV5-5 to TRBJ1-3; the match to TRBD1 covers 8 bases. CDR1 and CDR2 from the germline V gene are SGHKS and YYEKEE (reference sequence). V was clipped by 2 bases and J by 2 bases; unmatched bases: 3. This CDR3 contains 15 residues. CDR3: CASSFDRGAGNTIYF. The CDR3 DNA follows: TGTGCCAGCAGCTTTGACAGGGGTGCTGGAAACACCATATATTTT.

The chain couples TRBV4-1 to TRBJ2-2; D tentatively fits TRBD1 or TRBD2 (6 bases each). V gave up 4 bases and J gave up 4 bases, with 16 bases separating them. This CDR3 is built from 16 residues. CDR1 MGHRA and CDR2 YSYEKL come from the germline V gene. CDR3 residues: CASSPRGWGATGELFF. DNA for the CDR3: TGCGCCAGCAGCCCGCGAGGGTGGGGGGCCACCGGGGAGCTGTTTTTT.

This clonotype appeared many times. This CDR3 is CACRRLAGTNTGELFF. CDR3 coding DNA: TGTGCCTGTCGAAGACTAGCGGGAACGAACACCGGGGAGCTGTTTTTT. The J gene is TRBJ2-2, the V gene TRBV30, with 11 bases aligning to TRBD2. CDR1 GTSNPN and CDR2 SVGIG come from the germline V gene (reference sequence). This CDR3 is 16 amino acids long. Trimming took 6 bases from V and 0 from J; bases not matched to a gene: 6.

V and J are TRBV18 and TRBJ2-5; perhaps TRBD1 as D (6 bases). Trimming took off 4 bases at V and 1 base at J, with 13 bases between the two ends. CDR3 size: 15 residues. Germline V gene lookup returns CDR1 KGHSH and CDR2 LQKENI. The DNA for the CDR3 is TGTGCCAGCTCACTGCTAGCAGGGGCCCAAGAGACCCAGTACTTC. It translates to CASSLLAGAQETQYF.

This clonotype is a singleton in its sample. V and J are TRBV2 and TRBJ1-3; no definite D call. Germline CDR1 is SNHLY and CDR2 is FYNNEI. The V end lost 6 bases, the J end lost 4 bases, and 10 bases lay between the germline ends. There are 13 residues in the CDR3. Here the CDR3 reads CASSAAGGNTIYF. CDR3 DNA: TGTGCCAGCAGCGCCGCGGGGGGAAACACCATATATTTT.